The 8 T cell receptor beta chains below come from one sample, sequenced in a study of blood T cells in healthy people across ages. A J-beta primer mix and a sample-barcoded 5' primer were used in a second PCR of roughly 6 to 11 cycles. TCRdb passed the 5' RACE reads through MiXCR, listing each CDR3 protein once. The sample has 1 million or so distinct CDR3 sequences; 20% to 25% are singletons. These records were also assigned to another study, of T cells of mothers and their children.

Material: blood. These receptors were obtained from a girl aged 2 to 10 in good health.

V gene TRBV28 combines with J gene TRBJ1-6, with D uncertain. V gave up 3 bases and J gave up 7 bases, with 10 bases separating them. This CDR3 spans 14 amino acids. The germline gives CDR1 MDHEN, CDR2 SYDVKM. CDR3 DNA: TGTGCCAGCAGTTTCCACGTAGACAATTCACCCCTCCACTTT. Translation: CASSFHVDNSPLHF. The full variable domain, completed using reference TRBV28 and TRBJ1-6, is DVKVTQSSRYLVKRTGEKVFLECVQDMDHENMFWYRQDPGLGLRLIYFSYDVKMKEKGDIPEGYSVSREKKERFSLILESASTNQTSMYLCASSFHVDNSPLHFGNGTRLTVT.

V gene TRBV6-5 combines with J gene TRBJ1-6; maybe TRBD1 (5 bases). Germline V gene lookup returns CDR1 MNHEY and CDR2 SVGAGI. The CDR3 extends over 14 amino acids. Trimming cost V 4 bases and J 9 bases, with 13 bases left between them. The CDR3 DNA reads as TGTGCCAGCAGTTTTCGGGGGGGACCTTCACCCCTCCACTTT. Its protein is CASSFRGGPSPLHF.

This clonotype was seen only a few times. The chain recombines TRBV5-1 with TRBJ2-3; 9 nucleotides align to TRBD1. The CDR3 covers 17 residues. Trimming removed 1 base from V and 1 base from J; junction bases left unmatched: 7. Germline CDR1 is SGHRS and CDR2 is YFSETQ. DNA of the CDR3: TGCGCCAGCAGCTTGACAGGGGGCGGGGGCCGCACAGATACGCAGTATTTT. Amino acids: CASSLTGGGGRTDTQYF. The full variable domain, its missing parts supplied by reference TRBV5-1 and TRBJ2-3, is KAGVTQTPRYLIKTRGQQVTLSCSPISGHRSVSWYQQTPGQGLQFLFEYFSETQRNKGNFPGRFSGRQFSNSRSEMNVSTLELGDSALYLCASSLTGGGGRTDTQYFGPGTRLTVL.

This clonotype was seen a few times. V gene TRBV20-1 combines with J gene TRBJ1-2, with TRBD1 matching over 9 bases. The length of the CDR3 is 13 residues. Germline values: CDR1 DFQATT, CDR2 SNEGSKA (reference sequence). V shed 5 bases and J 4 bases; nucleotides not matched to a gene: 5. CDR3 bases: TGCAGTGCTTCGGACAGGGGAGGCTATGGCTACACCTTC. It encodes CSASDRGGYGYTF.

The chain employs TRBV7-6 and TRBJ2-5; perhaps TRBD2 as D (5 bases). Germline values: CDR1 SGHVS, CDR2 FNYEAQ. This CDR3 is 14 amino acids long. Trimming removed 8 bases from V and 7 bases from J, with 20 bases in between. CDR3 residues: CASGPAVSSGTQYF. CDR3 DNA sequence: TGTGCCAGCGGACCAGCGGTTTCCAGTGGGACCCAGTACTTC.

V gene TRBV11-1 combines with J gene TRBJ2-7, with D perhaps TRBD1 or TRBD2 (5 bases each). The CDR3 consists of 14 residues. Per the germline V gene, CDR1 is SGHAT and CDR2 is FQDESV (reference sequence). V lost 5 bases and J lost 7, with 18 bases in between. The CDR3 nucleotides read TGTGCCAGCAGCGAAAACCGGGACCTAGGGGAGCAGTACTTC. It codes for CASSENRDLGEQYF.

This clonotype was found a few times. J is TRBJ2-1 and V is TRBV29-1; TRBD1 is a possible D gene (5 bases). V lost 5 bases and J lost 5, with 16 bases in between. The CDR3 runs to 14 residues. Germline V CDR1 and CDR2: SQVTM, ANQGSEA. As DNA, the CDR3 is TGCAGCGTTCTACAGGCTAAACTACACAATGAGCAGTTCTTC. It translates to CSVLQAKLHNEQFF.

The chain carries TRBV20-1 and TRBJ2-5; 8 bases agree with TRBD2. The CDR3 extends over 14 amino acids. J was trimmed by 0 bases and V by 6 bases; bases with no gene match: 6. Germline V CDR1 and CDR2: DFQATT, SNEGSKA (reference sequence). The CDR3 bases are TGCAGTGCCAGCCGGGAGGGGTACCAAGAGACCCAGTACTTC. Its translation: CSASREGYQETQYF.